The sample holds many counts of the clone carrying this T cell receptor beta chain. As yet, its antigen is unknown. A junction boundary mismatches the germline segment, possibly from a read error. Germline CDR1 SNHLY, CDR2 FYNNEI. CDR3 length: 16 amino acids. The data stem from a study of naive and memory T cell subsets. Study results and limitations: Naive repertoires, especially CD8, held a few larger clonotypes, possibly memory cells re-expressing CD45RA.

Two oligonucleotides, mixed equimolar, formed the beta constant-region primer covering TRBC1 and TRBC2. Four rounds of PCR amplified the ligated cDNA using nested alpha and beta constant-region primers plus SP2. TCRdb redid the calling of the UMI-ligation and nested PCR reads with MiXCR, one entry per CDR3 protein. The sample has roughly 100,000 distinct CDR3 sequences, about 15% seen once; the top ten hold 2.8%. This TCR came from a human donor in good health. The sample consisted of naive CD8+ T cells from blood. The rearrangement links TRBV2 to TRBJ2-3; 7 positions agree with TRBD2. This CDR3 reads CASREVGTTDTDTQYF. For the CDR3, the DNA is TGTGCCAGCAGGGAAGTCGGGACTACCGACACAGATACGCAGTATTTT.